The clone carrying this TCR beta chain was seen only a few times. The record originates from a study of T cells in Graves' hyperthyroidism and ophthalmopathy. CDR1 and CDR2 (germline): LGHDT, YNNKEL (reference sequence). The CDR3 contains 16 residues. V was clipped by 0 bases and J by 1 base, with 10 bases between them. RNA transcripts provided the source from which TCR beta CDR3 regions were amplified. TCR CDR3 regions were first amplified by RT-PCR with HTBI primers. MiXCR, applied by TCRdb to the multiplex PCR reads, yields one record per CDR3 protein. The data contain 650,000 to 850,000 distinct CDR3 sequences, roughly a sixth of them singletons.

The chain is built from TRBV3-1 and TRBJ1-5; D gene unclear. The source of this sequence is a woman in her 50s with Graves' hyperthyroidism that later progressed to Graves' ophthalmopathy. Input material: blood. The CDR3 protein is CASSQDRWESNQPQHF. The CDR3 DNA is TGTGCCAGCAGCCAAGATCGGTGGGAAAGCAATCAGCCCCAGCATTTT.